The 23 T cell receptor beta chains listed next were all sequenced from one sample in a study of T cells after posttransplantation cyclophosphamide (dated by TCRdb to 2016 to 2018). The control cohort was some 10 patients given myeloablative marrow transplants with methotrexate plus a calcineurin inhibitor, sampled 1 year after transplant. Receptor amplification or capture employed the immunoSEQ multiplex PCR assay. TCRdb took this table from immuneACCESS and kept in-frame rearrangements with V and J called. Such tables lack part of the clones; where checked against another copy, unresolved V genes explain under half of the gap, and the rest is unexplained. The sample table contains about 21,000 clones; only one count was recorded for 80% to 90% of them. The ten biggest clones cover about 2% of the sample. Sequences were derived from PBMCs, sampled about 13 months after allogeneic stem cell transplant with calcineurin inhibitor and methotrexate. These receptors came from a female patient younger than 45 who received an allogeneic stem cell transplant from an unrelated donor, was CMV-positive, and had acute and chronic GVHD. After a transplant, some T cells may be the graft donor's own cells.

J is TRBJ2-2 and V is TRBV5-5; 10 bases map to TRBD2. V trimming: 3 bases; J trimming: 0 bases; junction bases outside the gene matches: 8. This CDR3 contains 18 residues. Germline V gives CDR1 SGHKS, CDR2 YYEKEE (reference sequence). CDR3 protein: CASSSRLAGLSNTGELFF. As DNA, the CDR3 is TGTGCCAGCAGCTCTAGACTAGCGGGCTTGTCGAACACCGGGGAGCTGTTTTTT.

This chain connects TRBV27 to TRBJ2-1; a weak D match, TRBD2 (5 bases). The V gene's germline CDR1 is MNHEY and CDR2 SMNVEV (reference sequence). The ends were cut back, 10 bases at V and 4 bases at J, with 17 bases in the middle. The CDR3 length is 14 residues. In DNA form, the CDR3 reads TGTGCCACCGCCCCCGGTAGAGGGTACAATGAGCAGTTCTTC. Amino acid sequence: CATAPGRGYNEQFF.

This sequence joins TRBV11-2 and TRBJ2-7; 8 bases map to TRBD2. CDR3 length: 16 residues. The germline V gene has CDR1 SGHAT and CDR2 FQNNGV. Losses at the gene ends were 6 bases for V and 2 bases for J; bases not matched to a gene: 12. This CDR3 reads CASSLNGGGSPYEQYF. The CDR3 DNA is TGTGCCAGCAGTCTCAACGGCGGGGGGTCCCCCTACGAGCAGTACTTC.

The rearrangement joins TRBV5-1 to TRBJ2-7, with 13 bases fitting TRBD2. Trimming at V came to 4 bases and at J to 3 bases, leaving 7 bases not matched to a gene. The germline CDR1 and CDR2 sequences are SGHRS and YFSETQ. This CDR3 has 16 amino acids. The CDR3 DNA reads as TGCGCCAGCAGCGGCGGACTAGCGGGGGTCGACTACGAGCAGTACTTC. Its translation: CASSGGLAGVDYEQYF.

The chain links TRBV10-3 to TRBJ2-7, with D possibly being TRBD1 (6 bases). Germline assignment: CDR1 ENHRY and CDR2 SYGVKD. The CDR3 has 13 amino acids. Trimming removed 11 bases at V and 0 bases at J, with 14 bases between. The CDR3 reads CAVSGQSSYEQYF. CDR3 DNA sequence: TGTGCCGTTTCCGGACAGAGCTCCTACGAGCAGTACTTC.

This rearrangement joins TRBV7-2 to TRBJ2-2; D may be TRBD1 (5 bases). Trimming pared 1 base from V and 3 bases from J, leaving 9 bases between. CDR3 length equals 15 residues. Looked up from germline, CDR1 is SGHTA and CDR2 is FQGNSA. As DNA, the CDR3 is TGTGCCAGCAGCTTAGGGGGCGCGGACACCGGGGAGCTGTTTTTT. This codes for CASSLGGADTGELFF.

This clone has a single count. The V and J genes are TRBV7-2 and TRBJ2-5; 14 nucleotides align to TRBD2. Germline trimming cut 7 bases from V and 5 bases from J; bases unmatched to any gene: 9. The CDR3 consists of 16 residues. Germline CDR1 reads SGHTA; CDR2 reads FQGNSA. In DNA form, the CDR3 reads TGTGCCAGCAACCATTTGACTAGCGGGAGGGGGGAGACCCAGTACTTC. Amino acids: CASNHLTSGRGETQYF.

The rearrangement uses TRBV4-3 and TRBJ2-1, with D possibly matching TRBD2 (5 bases). V was pared by 3 bases and J by 7 bases, with 16 bases between. There are 15 residues in the CDR3. Germline-derived CDR1 and CDR2 are LGHNA and YSLEER. The CDR3 nucleotides are TGCGCCAGCAGCCAGGGTACGGGAAGTGGAAATGAGCAGTTCTTC. As protein: CASSQGTGSGNEQFF.

J is TRBJ2-1 and V is TRBV6-1; TRBD1 might be the D (6 bases). V was cut by 8 bases and J by 7 bases, with 18 bases left in between. This CDR3 has 14 residues. Germline V gene sequence: CDR1 MNHNS, CDR2 SASEGT. The CDR3, as DNA: TGTGCCAGCTCCAGACAGGAGAGATGGAATGAGCAGTTCTTC. The encoded protein is CASSRQERWNEQFF.

This rearrangement joins TRBV5-1 to TRBJ1-5; D is uncertain. Trimming pared 6 bases from V and 5 bases from J, leaving 15 bases between. This CDR3 is built from 14 residues. Germline lookup yields CDR1 SGHRS and CDR2 YFSETQ. The CDR3 DNA sequence: TGCGCCAGCAATATCCGAGGATTATATCAGCCCCAGCATTTT. This translates into CASNIRGLYQPQHF.

The chain recombines TRBV6-5 with TRBJ1-2; D call uncertain. V was trimmed by 5 bases and J by 5 bases, leaving 15 bases between them. The CDR3 is made up of 14 amino acids. From germline, CDR1 is MNHEY and CDR2 SVGAGI. The CDR3 here is CASSEKLADYGYTF. The CDR3 nucleotides read TGTGCCAGCAGTGAAAAGTTGGCAGATTATGGCTACACCTTC.

This chain links TRBV9 with TRBJ2-5; a weak D match, TRBD1 (6 bases). The length of the CDR3 is 14 residues. Germline-derived CDR1 and CDR2 are SGDLS and YYNGEE. With 0 bases removed from V and 3 bases from J, the gap between germline ends came to 9 bases. CDR3 nucleotides: TGTGCCAGCAGCGTAGAACAGGGCGAAGAGACCCAGTACTTC. It translates to CASSVEQGEETQYF. Looking up the rest from reference TRBV9 and TRBJ2-5 gives the full variable domain: DSGVTQTPKHLITATGQRVTLRCSPRSGDLSVYWYQQSLDQGLQFLIQYYNGEERAKGNILERFSAQQFPDLHSELNLSSLELGDSALYFCASSVEQGEETQYFGPGTRLLVL.

The gene calls are TRBV19 and TRBJ2-1; TRBD1 is a possible D gene (5 bases). Germline-derived CDR1 and CDR2 are LNHDA and SQIVND (reference sequence). The CDR3 sequence is 14 residues long. V gave up 4 bases and J gave up 10 bases, with 17 bases separating them. The CDR3 coding sequence is TGTGCCAGTAGTAATGTGAGAGTCAGGGTCGAGCAGTTCTTC. This encodes CASSNVRVRVEQFF.

This clone was seen a handful of times. This sequence joins TRBV10-3 and TRBJ1-1; D is possibly TRBD1 (6 bases). The CDR3 has 13 amino acids. Per the germline V gene, CDR1 is ENHRY and CDR2 is SYGVKD. Trimming left V 10 bases short and J 0 bases short, with 12 bases between. CDR3 loop: CATEGQLNTEAFF. CDR3 in DNA: TGTGCCACGGAAGGACAGCTGAACACTGAAGCTTTCTTT.

This chain uses TRBV27 with TRBJ2-7, with 12 bases matching TRBD2. The CDR3 runs to 14 residues. CDR1 is MNHEY and CDR2 is SMNVEV in the germline V gene (reference sequence). The junction had 4 bases not matched to a gene; V was cut back by 8 bases and J by 2 bases. This CDR3 is CASGRTSGTYEQYF. CDR3 sequence (DNA): TGTGCCAGCGGGAGGACTAGCGGGACCTACGAGCAGTACTTC.

This clone was seen a single time. The genes are TRBV6-5 and TRBJ2-5; 7 bases fit TRBD1. The J call may be mistaken, given a closer DNA end match to TRBJ2-7. This CDR3 spans 15 amino acids. Germline V gene lookup returns CDR1 MNHEY and CDR2 SVGAGI. The CDR3 nucleotides read TGTGCCAGCAGTTACAGGGGGCCGGCGTCCTACGAGCAGTACTTC. Amino acids: CASSYRGPASYEQYF.

V is TRBV7-6 and J is TRBJ2-1, with 10 positions matching TRBD2. This CDR3 comprises 19 residues. Germline CDR1 is SGHVS and CDR2 is FNYEAQ. Trimming took 2 bases from V and 9 from J; bases not matched to a gene: 19. The CDR3 region has the DNA TGTGCCAGCAGCTTACAAAACTTGGGGCTAGCGGGAGAAAGGGTTGAGCAGTTCTTC. Encoded protein: CASSLQNLGLAGERVEQFF.

The chain has TRBV21-1 and TRBJ1-4; the tabulated D call, TRBD1, remains unverified against the DNA. TRBV21-1 counts as a pseudogene. There are 15 residues in the CDR3. The CDR3 DNA is TGTGCCACCAAACCTGGACAGGGACTTAATGAAAAACTGTTTTTT. This encodes CATKPGQGLNEKLFF.

The chain recombines TRBV6-6 with TRBJ1-5, with D unresolved. Germline-derived CDR1 and CDR2 are MNHNY and SVGAGI (reference sequence). With 6 bases removed from V and 5 bases from J, the gap between germline ends came to 20 bases. The CDR3 is 16 residues long. The CDR3 DNA reads TGTGCCAGCAGACGCCAGATCCGGAGGAGGGATCAGCCCCAGCATTTT. It yields the protein CASRRQIRRRDQPQHF.

This clone occurred a few times. The chain joins TRBV6-4 to TRBJ1-1; D unclear. With 0 bases removed from V and 6 bases from J, the gap between germline ends came to 8 bases. The germline CDR1 and CDR2 sequences are MRHNA and SNTAGT. This CDR3 is built from 13 residues. CDR3 DNA: TGTGCCAGCAGTGACTCCCCGGGGTCTGAAGCTTTCTTT. Amino acids: CASSDSPGSEAFF.

V usage is TRBV28 and J usage is TRBJ1-6; D might be TRBD1 (5 bases). Germline V CDR1 and CDR2: MDHEN, SYDVKM. V lost 7 bases, J lost 11 bases, and 15 bases lay in between. The CDR3 runs 13 residues. The DNA of the CDR3 is TGTGCCAGCACGACGGGGGAATTAACACCCCTCCACTTT. Protein: CASTTGELTPLHF.

This clone appeared once. The chain carries TRBV6-1 and TRBJ2-1; 7 bases are a match to TRBD1. The CDR3 consists of 12 residues. CDR1 is MNHNS and CDR2 is SASEGT in the germline V gene. The CDR3 reads CAYRGSRNEQFF. The CDR3, as DNA: TGTGCTTACAGGGGTTCTCGCAATGAGCAGTTCTTC.

This rearrangement joins TRBV14 to TRBJ2-7; D possibly corresponds to TRBD1 (6 bases). Germline V gives CDR1 SGHDN, CDR2 FVKESK. CDR3 length: 12 amino acids. V lost 4 bases and J 6 bases, leaving 10 bases between the germline ends. The chain's CDR3 is CASSPQGSEQYF. CDR3 bases: TGTGCCAGCAGCCCACAGGGATCCGAGCAGTACTTC.